This TCR beta chain was recorded in a study of cytomegalovirus exposure and HLA in healthy donors. Study-wide results and caveats: The classifier, whose performance was assessed in both the original and validation cohorts, reportedly diagnosed cytomegalovirus status with high specificity and sensitivity.

On this clone: Its antigen remains unknown.

The repertoire was sequenced with immunoSEQ multiplex PCR; TCRdb's copy has only in-frame clones and lacks some. The sample carries about 310,000 clones, 88% recorded once. Sequenced material: PBMCs. The receptor's source is a man aged 25 to 40 in good health and CMV-seronegative.

As DNA, the CDR3 is TGTGCCAGCAGCGGTGAGACAGGGGAAGAGACCCAGTACTTC. Translating it yields CASSGETGEETQYF. This chain joins TRBV7-6 and TRBJ2-5; 8 bases agree with TRBD1. Germline V gene lookup returns CDR1 SGHVS and CDR2 FNYEAQ. CDR3 length: 14 amino acids. The trim removed 5 bases at V and 3 bases at J, leaving 5 bases unmatched.